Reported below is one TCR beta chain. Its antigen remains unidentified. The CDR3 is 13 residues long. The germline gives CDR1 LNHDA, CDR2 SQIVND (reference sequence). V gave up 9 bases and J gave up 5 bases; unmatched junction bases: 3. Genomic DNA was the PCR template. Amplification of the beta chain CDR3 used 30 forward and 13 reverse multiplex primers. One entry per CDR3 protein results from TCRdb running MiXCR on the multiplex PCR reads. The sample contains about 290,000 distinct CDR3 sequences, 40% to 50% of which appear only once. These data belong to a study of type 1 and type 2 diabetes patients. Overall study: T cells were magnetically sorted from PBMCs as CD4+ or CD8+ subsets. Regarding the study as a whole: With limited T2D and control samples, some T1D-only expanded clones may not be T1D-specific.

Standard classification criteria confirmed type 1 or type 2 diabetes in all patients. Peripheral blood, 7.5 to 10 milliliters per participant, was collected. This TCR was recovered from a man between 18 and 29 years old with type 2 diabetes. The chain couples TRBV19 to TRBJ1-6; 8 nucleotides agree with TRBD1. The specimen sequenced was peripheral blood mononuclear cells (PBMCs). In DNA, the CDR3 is TGTGCCAGCGGACAGGGCAATAATTCACCCCTCCACTTT. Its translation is CASGQGNNSPLHF.